This entry lists 15 T cell receptor beta chains sequenced from one sample in a study of blood T cell repertoires in COVID-19. Using immunoSEQ multiplex PCR, the repertoire was profiled, and TCRdb retains in-frame clones only, with some absent. The sample holds some 25,000 clones, about 86% seen once. Sequences were obtained from peripheral blood. The receptors stem from a man in his 70s with acute or convalescent COVID-19.

Written as DNA, the CDR3 is TGTGCCAGTAGTATTACGAACGAGGACAGGATCTACTATGGCTACACCTTC. Its protein product is CASSITNEDRIYYGYTF. The V and J genes are TRBV19 and TRBJ1-2; 7 nucleotides match TRBD1. The CDR3 loop spans 17 amino acids. Unmatched junction bases numbered 13, after V lost 3 bases and J lost 3 bases. CDR1 and CDR2 from the germline V gene are LNHDA and SQIVND (reference sequence). The complete variable domain, with remaining parts taken from reference TRBV19 and TRBJ1-2, reads DGGITQSPKYLFRKEGQNVTLSCEQNLNHDAMYWYRQDPGQGLRLIYYSQIVNDFQKGDIAEGYSVSREKKESFPLTVTSAQKNPTAFYLCASSITNEDRIYYGYTFGSGTRLTVV.

The chain combines TRBV4-3 with TRBJ1-4; D gene unclear. Germline CDR1 LGHNA, CDR2 YSLEER. V was cut by 1 base and J by 4 bases, with 10 bases left in between. This CDR3 spans 15 amino acids. In DNA form, the CDR3 reads TGCGCCAGCAGCCAAGCCCAACGGTATAATGAAAAACTGTTTTTT. Its protein is CASSQAQRYNEKLFF.

V is TRBV27 and J is TRBJ1-2, with D uncertain. Trimming removed 7 bases at V and 3 bases at J, with 18 bases between. The CDR3 is 15 residues long. Germline V lookup: CDR1 MNHEY, CDR2 SMNVEV (reference sequence). CDR3 nucleotide sequence: TGTGCCAGCAAACTTACCCCTGGGAGGTACTATGGCTACACCTTC. This encodes CASKLTPGRYYGYTF.

This chain uses TRBV24-1 with TRBJ2-7; D uncertain. The CDR3 covers 11 residues. V gave up 3 bases and J gave up 3 bases, with 2 bases separating them. The V gene's germline CDR1 is KGHDR and CDR2 SFDVKD. The chain's CDR3 is CATSDLYEQYF. The CDR3 bases are TGTGCCACCAGTGATCTCTACGAGCAGTACTTC.

The V gene is TRBV7-2, the J gene TRBJ2-7; maybe TRBD2 (5 bases). Trimming left V 1 base short and J 2 bases short, with 12 bases between. Germline CDR1 reads SGHTA; CDR2 reads FQGNSA. CDR3 length: 15 amino acids. The CDR3 nucleotides are TGTGCCAGCAGCTTAGACACTAGTGCCACCTACGAGCAGTACTTC. It is translated as CASSLDTSATYEQYF.

The chain uses TRBV10-2 and TRBJ2-3; D is uncertain. The CDR3 covers 14 residues. V lost 5 bases and J 0 bases, leaving 9 bases between the germline ends. Germline CDR1 and CDR2: WSHSY and SAAADI. CDR3 DNA: TGCGCCAGCAGTCCCACTACTAGCACAGATACGCAGTATTTT. Translating it yields CASSPTTSTDTQYF.

This sequence joins TRBV27 and TRBJ2-1; TRBD2 matches 10 bases. The CDR3 has 19 residues. V was pared by 5 bases and J by 4 bases, with 17 bases of the junction left unmatched. In germline, CDR1 is MNHEY, CDR2 SMNVEV (reference sequence). DNA for the CDR3: TGTGCCAGCAGTCCGGGACAGGCCGGGACTAGCGCCTATTACAATGAGCAGTTCTTC. This sequence encodes CASSPGQAGTSAYYNEQFF.

V usage is TRBV5-1 and J usage is TRBJ2-6; 11 bases agree with TRBD2. Per the germline V gene, CDR1 is SGHRS and CDR2 is YFSETQ. With V trimmed by 4 bases and J by 1 base, 7 bases remained unmatched. The CDR3 spans 18 residues. The CDR3 nucleotides are TGCGCCAGCAGCGCCGGACTAGCGGGCCCTTCTGGGGCCAACGTCCTGACTTTC. The encoded protein is CASSAGLAGPSGANVLTF. Supplemented by reference TRBV5-1 and TRBJ2-6, the full variable domain reads KAGVTQTPRYLIKTRGQQVTLSCSPISGHRSVSWYQQTPGQGLQFLFEYFSETQRNKGNFPGRFSGRQFSNSRSEMNVSTLELGDSALYLCASSAGLAGPSGANVLTFGAGSRLTVL.

This clone was detected once. V gene TRBV19 combines with J gene TRBJ1-6; tentatively, D is TRBD1 (6 bases). The CDR3 is 14 amino acids. Trimming stripped 8 bases from V and 7 bases from J, with 15 bases between. Germline V gene sequence: CDR1 LNHDA, CDR2 SQIVND (reference sequence). In DNA form, the CDR3 reads TGTGCCAGTCGGCGCGGGCAGGGGAATTCACCCCTCCACTTT. It is translated as CASRRGQGNSPLHF.

This clone has just one count. The CDR3 DNA sequence: TGTGCCAGCAGTATACGAGACAGGGACCCTCAATCCCTCCACTTT. Its translation is CASSIRDRDPQSLHF. The chain combines TRBV6-5 with TRBJ1-6; 7 nucleotides line up with TRBD1. J lost 14 bases, V lost 5 bases, and 15 bases had no gene match. This CDR3 comprises 15 residues. Germline V lookup: CDR1 MNHEY, CDR2 SVGAGI.

This rearrangement joins TRBV13 to TRBJ1-1, with a weak D call TRBD1 (5 bases). Trimming removed 8 bases at V and 5 bases at J, with 12 bases between. The CDR3 covers 12 residues. Germline V CDR1 and CDR2: PRHDT, FYEKMQ (reference sequence). CDR3 in DNA: TGTGCCAGCGGCCATCAGGGTACTGAAGCTTTCTTT. This encodes CASGHQGTEAFF.

The chain is built from TRBV20-1 and TRBJ2-5, with D perhaps matching TRBD2 (6 bases). V was pared by 3 bases and J by 5 bases, with 10 bases between. The CDR3 is 12 residues long. Germline loops: CDR1 DFQATT, CDR2 SNEGSKA (reference sequence). The CDR3 is CSASGRGETQYF. The CDR3 region has the DNA TGCAGTGCTAGTGGTCGGGGGGAGACCCAGTACTTC.

This chain links TRBV29-1 with TRBJ2-3, with D unclear. V was shortened by 4 bases and J by 6 bases, with 8 bases between the two germline ends. The CDR3 has 11 residues. Germline values: CDR1 SQVTM, CDR2 ANQGSEA. CDR3 amino acids: CSVGSGDTQYF. The CDR3 nucleotides read TGCAGCGTTGGATCCGGGGATACGCAGTATTTT.

The V call is TRBV11-2, the J call TRBJ2-1; 7 nucleotides align to TRBD2. V lost 3 bases, J lost 7 bases, and 3 bases stayed unmatched. Germline lookup yields CDR1 SGHAT and CDR2 FQNNGV. The CDR3 has 13 residues. The CDR3 sequence is CASSLGEGNEQFF. As DNA, the CDR3 is TGTGCCAGCAGCTTGGGGGAGGGTAATGAGCAGTTCTTC.

This clone showed up just a few times. This chain uses TRBV5-1 with TRBJ2-1; a possible D gene is TRBD2 (5 bases). V lost 3 bases to trimming and J lost 4 bases, with 11 bases between them. The CDR3 totals 14 residues. The V gene's germline CDR1 is SGHRS and CDR2 YFSETQ. This CDR3 reads CASSWGAEYNEQFF. As DNA, the CDR3 is TGCGCCAGCAGCTGGGGAGCGGAGTACAATGAGCAGTTCTTC.